Listed here are 29 T cell receptor beta chains from one sample, sequenced in a study of PD-1 blockade in classical Hodgkin lymphoma. Time point here: cycle 4 day 1 (C4D1), after more than 5 weeks of nivolumab. Every one of the patients relapsed after autologous stem cell transplantation (brentuximab vedotin exposure was variable). Sequenced by immunoSEQ multiplex PCR; TCRdb stores in-frame clones only, minus some. Of tens of thousands of clones in the sample, approximately 80% were seen once. The sequencing here drew on peripheral blood mononuclear cells (PBMCs), taken before the fourth cycle of nivolumab. These receptors all stem from a human donor with classical Hodgkin lymphoma.

The chain has TRBV19 and TRBJ1-2; 10 bases line up with TRBD1. J was trimmed by 6 bases and V by 5 bases; bases with no gene match: 9. The CDR3 loop spans 15 amino acids. CDR1 is LNHDA and CDR2 is SQIVND in the germline V gene (reference sequence). The CDR3 nucleotides are TGTGCCAGTAGTGAACGGGACAGGGGTCACGATGGCTACACCTTC. Encoded protein: CASSERDRGHDGYTF.

The rearrangement uses TRBV5-8 and TRBJ2-3; D ambiguous. Germline CDR1 reads SGHTS; CDR2 reads YDEGEE. The V end was cut by 0 bases, the J end by 0 bases, with 2 bases between. The CDR3 spans 13 residues. CDR3 protein: CASSLESTDTQYF. Here the CDR3 DNA reads TGTGCCAGCAGCTTGGAGAGCACAGATACGCAGTATTTT.

The table lists this clone with a count of one. This chain connects TRBV5-4 to TRBJ2-5, with D tentatively TRBD2 (6 bases). Trimming stripped 4 bases from V and 5 bases from J, with 12 bases between. CDR3 length: 13 residues. Germline V gene data show CDR1 as SGHNT and CDR2 as YYREEE (reference sequence). The CDR3 DNA sequence: TGTGCCAGCAGCCAAGGGACTGTGGAGACCCAGTACTTC. This gives the protein CASSQGTVETQYF.

The gene calls are TRBV6-5 and TRBJ1-2; weak D call: TRBD1 (6 bases). The CDR3 is 14 amino acids. V was trimmed by 0 bases and J by 7 bases, leaving 12 bases between them. Germline V gives CDR1 MNHEY, CDR2 SVGAGI. The CDR3 region has the DNA TGTGCCAGCAGTTACTCGAAAACAGGGACTGGCTACACCTTC. This translates into CASSYSKTGTGYTF.

This chain uses TRBV28 with TRBJ1-1, with D hard to call. The germline V gene encodes CDR1 MDHEN and CDR2 SYDVKM. The CDR3 is 11 amino acids. Trimming removed 0 bases from V and 7 bases from J, with 3 bases in between. For the CDR3, the DNA is TGTGCCAGCAGTTTATGGAGTGAAGCTTTCTTT. This codes for CASSLWSEAFF.

The gene calls are TRBV23-1 and TRBJ1-1; weak D call: TRBD1 (5 bases). TRBV23-1 falls under the ORF class, with uncertain function. The CDR3 sequence is 15 residues long. Trimming removed 4 bases at V and 0 bases at J, with 12 bases between. The CDR3 coding sequence is TGCGCCAGCAGTCTTACTCAGGGATTGAACACTGAAGCTTTCTTT. Its translation is CASSLTQGLNTEAFF.

The chain couples TRBV7-9 to TRBJ2-3; D is perhaps TRBD1 (5 bases). With 8 bases removed from V and 3 bases from J, the gap between germline ends came to 15 bases. The CDR3 is 14 amino acids. The V gene's germline CDR1 is SEHNR and CDR2 FQNEAQ (reference sequence). CDR3: CASPDSQRTDTQYF. The CDR3, as DNA: TGTGCCAGCCCCGACAGTCAAAGAACAGATACGCAGTATTTT.

This clone showed up just a few times. This sequence joins TRBV7-2 and TRBJ1-2; TRBD1 might be the D (6 bases). Trimming removed 5 bases from V and 3 bases from J, with 19 bases in between. The CDR3 has 16 residues. Germline V lookup: CDR1 SGHTA, CDR2 FQGNSA. The CDR3 loop reads CASSPRGGPQDYGYTF. DNA for the CDR3: TGTGCCAGCAGCCCCCGGGGGGGGCCGCAAGACTATGGCTACACCTTC.

The V gene is TRBV6-5, the J gene TRBJ2-7, with D perhaps given as TRBD1 or TRBD2 (5 bases each). V lost 2 bases to trimming and J lost 6 bases, with 14 bases between them. This CDR3 has 14 residues. CDR1 and CDR2 from the germline V gene are MNHEY and SVGAGI. Written as DNA, the CDR3 is TGTGCCAGCAGTTACCTGGGGGACCCCCTCGAGCAGTACTTC. Residues: CASSYLGDPLEQYF.

J is TRBJ2-5 and V is TRBV11-2; D remains ambiguous. This CDR3 has 14 residues. Germline lookup yields CDR1 SGHAT and CDR2 FQNNGV. The ends were cut back, 5 bases at V and 3 bases at J, with 13 bases in the middle. The CDR3 sequence: CASSPDMFKETQYF. The CDR3 DNA reads as TGTGCCAGCAGCCCCGACATGTTTAAAGAGACCCAGTACTTC.

The J gene is TRBJ2-1, the V gene TRBV28, with D perhaps being TRBD1 or TRBD2 (6 bases each). The V and J ends lost 10 bases and 0 bases respectively, with 10 bases between them. The CDR3 is made up of 13 amino acids. CDR1 and CDR2 from the germline V gene are MDHEN and SYDVKM. The CDR3 loop is CATGGGSYNEQFF. The CDR3, as DNA: TGTGCCACCGGGGGCGGCTCCTACAATGAGCAGTTCTTC.

This chain uses TRBV7-9 with TRBJ2-1, with a possible D match to TRBD2 (6 bases). Per germline, CDR1 SEHNR and CDR2 FQNEAQ (reference sequence). The ends were cut back, 4 bases at V and 3 bases at J, with 16 bases in the middle. CDR3 length: 16 residues. The CDR3 loop reads CASSSNAGRNYNEQFF. CDR3 nucleotide sequence: TGTGCCAGCAGCTCGAACGCGGGGCGTAACTACAATGAGCAGTTCTTC.

The chain recombines TRBV5-1 with TRBJ1-4; D remains unclear. This CDR3 comprises 16 residues. Germline lookup yields CDR1 SGHRS and CDR2 YFSETQ. Deletions cut 4 bases from V and 0 bases from J, with 13 bases between. The CDR3, as DNA: TGCGCCAGCAGCCGCACTACCGGGGCAACTAATGAAAAACTGTTTTTT. Translation gives CASSRTTGATNEKLFF.

The chain links TRBV18 to TRBJ2-7, with TRBD1 identical over 7 bases. The length of the CDR3 is 14 residues. J lost 0 bases, V lost 4 bases, and 3 bases had no gene match. CDR1 is KGHSH, CDR2 LQKENI, per germline. The CDR3 region has the DNA TGTGCCAGCTCACGGACAGGACGCTCCTACGAGCAGTACTTC. Translation gives CASSRTGRSYEQYF.

The CDR3 region has the DNA TGTGCCAGCAGTTTTGGGACAGCAAATCTTATCTATGGCTACACCTTC. This translates into CASSFGTANLIYGYTF. The J gene is TRBJ1-2, the V gene TRBV6-5; 7 bases fit TRBD1. The CDR3 loop spans 16 amino acids. Germline V gene data show CDR1 as MNHEY and CDR2 as SVGAGI. V gave up 4 bases and J gave up 4 bases; unmatched junction bases: 12.

In DNA form, the CDR3 reads TGTGCCAGCAGCCCGACTAGCGGGGTTGATACAGATACGCAGTATTTT. Translated, it gives CASSPTSGVDTDTQYF. The rearrangement links TRBV4-2 to TRBJ2-3; 11 nucleotides agree with TRBD2. The junction had 6 bases not matched to a gene; V was cut back by 4 bases and J by 3 bases. The CDR3 has 16 amino acids. Germline V gene lookup returns CDR1 LGHNA and CDR2 YNFKEQ.

J is TRBJ1-6 and V is TRBV7-9; D is unresolved. This CDR3 has 13 residues. Germline-derived CDR1 and CDR2 are SEHNR and FQNEAQ (reference sequence). V was clipped by 3 bases and J by 11 bases, with 11 bases between them. This CDR3 is CASSFGDLAPLHF. For the CDR3, the DNA is TGTGCCAGCAGCTTCGGGGATCTGGCACCCCTCCACTTT.

The chain has TRBV7-9 and TRBJ2-5, with TRBD1 identical over 7 bases. Germline CDR1 reads SEHNR; CDR2 reads FQNEAQ (reference sequence). The CDR3 loop spans 14 amino acids. V was pared by 5 bases and J by 4 bases, with 7 bases of the junction left unmatched. The CDR3 bases are TGTGCCAGCAGCGGACCGACAGGGAGAGAGACCCAGTACTTC. Protein product: CASSGPTGRETQYF.

To note about this clone: The sample has other DNA sequences that encode this CDR3 too. The chain links TRBV7-3 to TRBJ2-2; D call uncertain. The CDR3 is made up of 11 amino acids. Trimming pared 4 bases from V and 8 bases from J, leaving 5 bases between. Per germline, CDR1 SGHTA and CDR2 FQGTGA. The CDR3, as DNA: TGTGCCAGCAGCTCGACAGGGGAGCTGTTTTTT. This gives the protein CASSSTGELFF.

This chain connects TRBV4-1 to TRBJ1-2, with D hard to call. Germline V CDR1 and CDR2: MGHRA, YSYEKL. CDR3 length: 14 residues. Trimming left V 0 bases short and J 4 bases short, with 9 bases between. CDR3: CASSQDPGIYGYTF. CDR3 coding DNA: TGCGCCAGCAGCCAAGATCCGGGGATCTATGGCTACACCTTC.

The chain recombines TRBV6-1 with TRBJ2-3; D gene ambiguous. The CDR3 has 14 amino acids. Trimming shortened V by 0 bases and J by 5 bases, and 9 bases separated the two germline ends. The germline V gene encodes CDR1 MNHNS and CDR2 SASEGT. CDR3 nucleotide sequence: TGTGCCAGCAGTGAAGCGGACCCTTTAGATACGCAGTATTTT. Its translation: CASSEADPLDTQYF.

This chain links TRBV9 with TRBJ2-3; 9 bases align to TRBD2. The CDR3 has 17 amino acids. The ends lost 4 bases at V and 2 bases at J; junction bases unmatched: 11. Looked up from germline, CDR1 is SGDLS and CDR2 is YYNGEE. CDR3: CASSHDWRGGHTDTQYF. As DNA, the CDR3 is TGTGCCAGCAGCCACGACTGGCGGGGGGGGCACACAGATACGCAGTATTTT.

Here the CDR3 DNA reads TGTGCCAGCTCACGCCTAGAGGGGACTGAAGCTTTCTTT. It encodes CASSRLEGTEAFF. The chain couples TRBV18 to TRBJ1-1; TRBD1 is a possible D gene (5 bases). The CDR3 is 13 residues long. Trimming cost V 4 bases and J 5 bases, with 11 bases left between them. Germline V CDR1 and CDR2: KGHSH, LQKENI.

CDR3 bases: TGTGCCAGCAGCCAGACAGGAGAGTACACAGATACGCAGTATTTT. Its translation is CASSQTGEYTDTQYF. The genes are TRBV7-3 and TRBJ2-3; perhaps TRBD1 as D (6 bases). This CDR3 contains 15 residues. Trimming pared 5 bases from V and 2 bases from J, leaving 14 bases between. The germline gives CDR1 SGHTA, CDR2 FQGTGA.

CDR3 region: CASSLARSDYEQYF. CDR3 coding DNA: TGTGCCAGCAGTTTGGCCCGCTCAGACTACGAGCAGTACTTC. The rearrangement uses TRBV28 and TRBJ2-7, with unresolved D. V was trimmed by 3 bases and J by 3 bases, leaving 12 bases between them. Germline V gives CDR1 MDHEN, CDR2 SYDVKM. The CDR3 has 14 residues.

This clone came up a few times. The chain employs TRBV28 and TRBJ2-7, with 9 bases fitting TRBD1. Unmatched junction bases numbered 11, after V lost 7 bases and J lost 7 bases. Germline CDR1 and CDR2: MDHEN and SYDVKM. The CDR3 is 14 residues long. The CDR3 nucleotides are TGTGCCAGCAAAGCCGGGACAGGGCCAAATGAGCAGTACTTC. Translation gives CASKAGTGPNEQYF.

V and J are TRBV7-8 and TRBJ2-3, with D perhaps matching TRBD2 (6 bases). The V gene lost 5 bases and the J gene lost 5 bases, with 17 bases spanning the gap. The CDR3 is made up of 15 amino acids. CDR1 and CDR2 (germline): SGHVS, FQNEAQ. Here the CDR3 DNA reads TGTGCCAGCAGCCCCGGGACTGGGGTCGGAGATACGCAGTATTTT. This codes for CASSPGTGVGDTQYF. The full variable domain, rest sourced from reference TRBV7-8 and TRBJ2-3, is GAGVSQSPRYKVAKRGQDVALRCDPISGHVSLFWYQQALGQGPEFLTYFQNEAQLDKSGLPSDRFFAERPEGSVSTLKIQRTQQEDSAVYLCASSPGTGVGDTQYFGPGTRLTVL.

V and J are TRBV18 and TRBJ1-5, with 7 bases fitting TRBD1. CDR1 is KGHSH and CDR2 is LQKENI in the germline V gene. The J segment lost 0 bases and the V segment lost 5 bases, leaving 7 bases of the junction unmatched. The CDR3 covers 16 residues. CDR3 in DNA: TGTGCCAGCTCATCCGAGACAGGGAGTAGCAATCAGCCCCAGCATTTT. It codes for CASSSETGSSNQPQHF.

The chain recombines TRBV18 with TRBJ2-7; the D gene is possibly TRBD1 (6 bases). Per germline, CDR1 KGHSH and CDR2 LQKENI. The CDR3 covers 15 residues. V was clipped by 1 base and J by 2 bases, with 12 bases between them. CDR3 nucleotide sequence: TGTGCCAGCTCACCACAAGGGACAAACCCCTACGAGCAGTACTTC. Its protein product is CASSPQGTNPYEQYF.